Listed below are T cell receptor beta chains from one sample, sequenced in a study of tumor and adjacent non-tumor tissue in lung cancer. TCRdb analysed the multiplex PCR reads with MiXCR anew, one entry per CDR3 protein. The sample lists 60,000 or so distinct CDR3 sequences; 61% were seen once. Material for sequencing was distant non-tumor lung tissue. The source of these receptors is a man between 65 and 80 years old with non-small cell lung cancer. The CDR3 runs from the conserved cysteine through the conserved F or W. D genes are given only for firm matches. Rows give clone size only sometimes, using once, few, many, or a class for an expanded clone.

once TRBJ2-1 TRBV20-1 - TGCAATGCTGAAAACAGGGCCGGCTACAATGAGCAGTTCTTC CNAENRAGYNEQFF
- TRBJ2-2 TRBV6-1 TRBD1 TGTGCCAGCAGGCCCAGGGGGTTAGACCCCGGGGAGCTGTTTTTT CASRPRGLDPGELFF
- TRBJ1-1 TRBV20-1 - TGCAGTGCTAGTGGGCGGCTTGAAGCTTTCTTT CSASGRLEAFF
- TRBJ2-3 TRBV7-2 TRBD2 TGTGCCAGCAGCCCCTGGCTGGTAGCGGGAGCTCAGGATACGCAGTATTTT CASSPWLVAGAQDTQYF
- TRBJ1-2 TRBV7-9 - TGTGCCAGCAGCCCGACGAGGAGGGTGCATGGCTACACCTTC CASSPTRRVHGYTF
few TRBJ1-6 TRBV20-1 - TGCAGTGCTAGACCCCGGGACGCAGGCCGCTATTCACCCCTCCACTTT CSARPRDAGRYSPLHF
- TRBJ2-7 TRBV5-4 - TGTGCCAGCAGCCGAGGGAATAGCGGCTACGAGCAGTACTTC CASSRGNSGYEQYF
- TRBJ1-1 TRBV7-8 - TGTGCCAGCGGCTCTTTCGGGGGCACTGAAGCTCTCTTT CASGSFGGTEALF
- TRBJ2-7 TRBV24-1 TRBD2 TGTGCCATCAGTGATTCCAGCGGGGGGGCCATCTACGAGCAGTACTTC CAISDSSGGAIYEQYF
- TRBJ1-1 TRBV7-9 - TGTGCCAGCAGCTTAGACTACCCTGGTCGCAGAGTAAATTCTGAAGCTTTCTTT CASSLDYPGRRVNSEAFF
- TRBJ2-1 TRBV2 - TGTGACAGAGACGGCAATGAGCAGTTCTTC CDRDGNEQFF
- TRBJ2-5 TRBV5-4 - TGTGCCAGCAGCGGCAAGGGACGGCTCGAATATACCCAGTACTTC CASSGKGRLEYTQYF
- TRBJ2-1 TRBV4-1 - TGCGCCAGCCGCCCCCTAGACGGATCCTACAATGAGCAGTTCTTC CASRPLDGSYNEQFF
few TRBJ2-7 TRBV20-1 - TGCAGTGCCCTTGGACGACTCCCTTCCCGGGGGCAGTACTTC CSALGRLPSRGQYF
medium-sized TRBJ2-1 TRBV4-1 - TGCGCCAGCAGCCAAGGGCCATCGGACAATGAGCAGTTCTTC CASSQGPSDNEQFF
- TRBJ2-6 TRBV11-2 TRBD2 TGTGCCAGCAGCCCCCGGGGGGGTAGCTCTGGGGCGAACATCCTGACTTTC CASSPRGGSSGANILTF
- TRBJ2-4 TRBV13 - TGTGCCAGCAGCTTTTTTACAGTCCCAGCCAGAAACATTCAGTGCTTC CASSFFTVPARNIQCF
many TRBJ1-4 TRBV4-1 - TGCGCCAGCAGCCAAGCTCGGGCATGGGAAAAACTGTTTTTT CASSQARAWEKLFF
- TRBJ2-1 TRBV7-6 - TGCGCCAGCAGCTTGAGGGTTTCCCCTTACAATGAGCAGTTCTTC CASSLRVSPYNEQFF
- TRBJ2-7 TRBV29-1 TRBD1 TGCATTGTTGGGCCGGGGACAGGGGGTTACTGGCAGTACTTC CIVGPGTGGYWQYF
- TRBJ2-1 TRBV10-1 - TGTGCCATCGCCGGGTCAGGCCTCTACAATGAGCAGTTCTTC CAIAGSGLYNEQFF
once TRBJ2-3 TRBV5-1 - TGCGCCAGCAAGGGGGCGACTAGCTCAAAGCGGACTAGCACAGATAGGCAGTATTTT CASKGATSSKRTSTDRQYF
few TRBJ1-3 TRBV28 - TGTGCCAGCAGTTTCCGGGCAAACACCATATATTTT CASSFRANTIYF
- TRBJ2-1 TRBV5-1 - TGCGCCAGCAGCCATACCAGGGGAAACAATGAGCAGTTCTTC CASSHTRGNNEQFF
many TRBJ1-6 TRBV29-1 - TGCAGCGCCTCAGTCTCCCAAGATTCACCCCTCCACTTT CSASVSQDSPLHF
- TRBJ2-5 TRBV20-1 - TGCAGTGCCCAAAACCCCCGGATACAAGAGACCCAGTACTTC CSAQNPRIQETQYF
- TRBJ2-7 TRBV10-3 TRBD1 TGTGCCTTCGGAACTGGGACAGGGAGCTCCTACGAGCAGTACTTC CAFGTGTGSSYEQYF
few TRBJ1-2 TRBV20-1 TRBD1 TGCAGTGCGGATCATGGACAGGCCTCAGCTAACTATGGCTACACCTTC CSADHGQASANYGYTF
many TRBJ2-2 TRBV5-1 - TGCGCCAGCAGCTTGGGGCTCGATATAATGTTTGGCGGGGAGCTGTTTTTT CASSLGLDIMFGGELFF
many TRBJ2-7 TRBV20-1 - TGCAGTGCTAGAGATGATATCGGGAAGACCTCCTACGAGCAGTACTTC CSARDDIGKTSYEQYF
once TRBJ2-3 TRBV5-1 TRBD2 TGCTCCAGCAGCTTGACTAGCGGGAGGGCAGATATGCAGTATTTT CSSSLTSGRADMQYF
- TRBJ2-2 TRBV4-1 TRBD2 TGCGCCAGCCGCCTTACGACTAGCGGGGAGAACACCGGGGAGCTGTTTTTT CASRLTTSGENTGELFF
- TRBJ2-3 TRBV5-1 - TGCGCCAGCAGCTTGGAACTGGATACGCAGTATTTT CASSLELDTQYF
many TRBJ2-1 TRBV29-1 - TGCAGCAAACTGGGGGACAATGAGCAGTTCTTC CSKLGDNEQFF
- TRBJ1-5 TRBV6-6 - TGTGACAGCAGTTACTCTATCTATCTGCCCCAGCATTTT CDSSYSIYLPQHF
- TRBJ2-3 TRBV5-4 - TGTGCCACGTTCCGGCCTGGCACACCTAGCACAGATACACACTATTTT CATFRPGTPSTDTHYF
many TRBJ1-6 TRBV6-5 - TGTGCCAGCAGCCTTCCTACTAATTCACCCCTCCACTTT CASSLPTNSPLHF